This record concerns one TCR beta chain sequence. Assay: immunoSEQ multiplex PCR; the TCRdb copy retains only in-frame clones and omits some. The sample contains 46,000 or so clones, about 92% of which appear only once. This sample is part of a study of blood T cell repertoires in COVID-19. About the research overall: Sites in the United States, Italy and Spain provided acute and convalescent COVID-19 samples.

Per germline, CDR1 SGHVS and CDR2 FQNEAQ. The trim removed 3 bases at V and 4 bases at J, leaving 6 bases unmatched. The CDR3 is 15 amino acids. This clonotype originated in a man in his 70s with active COVID-19. Sequenced: peripheral blood. The gene calls are TRBV7-8 and TRBJ2-1; TRBD1 aligns across 7 bases. CDR3 amino acids: CASSFRQGWYNEQFF. The CDR3 bases are TGTGCCAGCAGCTTCCGACAGGGATGGTACAATGAGCAGTTCTTC.